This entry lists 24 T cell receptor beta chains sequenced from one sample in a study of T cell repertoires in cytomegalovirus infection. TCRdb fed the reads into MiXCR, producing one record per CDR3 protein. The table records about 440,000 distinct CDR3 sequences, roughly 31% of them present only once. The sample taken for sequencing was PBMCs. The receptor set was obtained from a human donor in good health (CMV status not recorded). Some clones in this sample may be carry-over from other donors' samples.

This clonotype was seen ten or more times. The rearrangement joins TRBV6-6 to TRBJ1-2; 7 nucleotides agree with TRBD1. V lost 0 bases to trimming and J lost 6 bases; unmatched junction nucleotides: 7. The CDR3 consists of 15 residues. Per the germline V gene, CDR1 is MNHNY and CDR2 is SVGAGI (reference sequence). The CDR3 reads CASSYSSRGADGYTF. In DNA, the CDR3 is TGTGCCAGCAGTTACTCGAGCAGGGGGGCGGATGGCTACACCTTC.

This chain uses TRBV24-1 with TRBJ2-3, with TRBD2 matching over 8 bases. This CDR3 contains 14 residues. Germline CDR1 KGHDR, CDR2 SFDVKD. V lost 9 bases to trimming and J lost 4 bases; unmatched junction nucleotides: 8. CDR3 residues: CATRAGERADTQYF. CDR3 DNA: TGTGCCACCCGAGCGGGGGAGAGGGCAGATACGCAGTATTTT.

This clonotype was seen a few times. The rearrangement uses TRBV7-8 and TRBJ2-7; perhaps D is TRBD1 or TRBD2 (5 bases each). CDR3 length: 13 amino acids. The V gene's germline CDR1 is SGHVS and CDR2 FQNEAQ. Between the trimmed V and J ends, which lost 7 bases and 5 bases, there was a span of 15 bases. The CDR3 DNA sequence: TGTGCCAGCATGTTGGCAGGGCGGGACGAGCAGTACTTC. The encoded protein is CASMLAGRDEQYF.

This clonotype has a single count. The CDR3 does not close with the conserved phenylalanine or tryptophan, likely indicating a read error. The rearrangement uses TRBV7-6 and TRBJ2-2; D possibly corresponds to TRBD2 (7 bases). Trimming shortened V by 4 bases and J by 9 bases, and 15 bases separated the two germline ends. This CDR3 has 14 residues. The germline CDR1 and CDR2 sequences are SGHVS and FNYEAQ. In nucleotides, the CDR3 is TGTGCCAGCAGCTCTCGGGGGGCGATCTGGGAGCTGTTTTGT. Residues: CASSSRGAIWELFC.

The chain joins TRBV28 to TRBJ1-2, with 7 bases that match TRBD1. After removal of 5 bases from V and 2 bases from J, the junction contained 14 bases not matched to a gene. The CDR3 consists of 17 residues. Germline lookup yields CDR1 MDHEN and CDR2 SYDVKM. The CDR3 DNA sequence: TGTGCCAGCAGTATCACAATAGGGGGCGCGGGGAACTATGGCTACACCTTC. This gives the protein CASSITIGGAGNYGYTF.

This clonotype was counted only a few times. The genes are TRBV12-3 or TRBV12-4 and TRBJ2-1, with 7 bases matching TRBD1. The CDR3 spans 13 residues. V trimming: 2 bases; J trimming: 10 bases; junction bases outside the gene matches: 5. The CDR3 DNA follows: TGTGCCAGCAGTTTAACTCGACAGGGAGAGCAGTTCTTC. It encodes CASSLTRQGEQFF.

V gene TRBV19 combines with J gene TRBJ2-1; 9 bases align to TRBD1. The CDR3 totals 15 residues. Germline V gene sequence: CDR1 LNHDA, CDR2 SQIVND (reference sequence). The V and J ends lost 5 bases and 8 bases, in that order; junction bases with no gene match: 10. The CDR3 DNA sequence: TGTGCCAGTAGTCACAGGGGGCTTAGTTCTGATGAGCAGTTCTTC. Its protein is CASSHRGLSSDEQFF.

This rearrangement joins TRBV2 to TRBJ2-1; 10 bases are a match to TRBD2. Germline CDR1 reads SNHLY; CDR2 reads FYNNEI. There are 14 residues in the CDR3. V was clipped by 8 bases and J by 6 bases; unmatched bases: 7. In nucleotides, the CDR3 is TGTGCCAGCCAAAGACGGACTAGCGGCAATGAGCAGTTCTTC. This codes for CASQRRTSGNEQFF.

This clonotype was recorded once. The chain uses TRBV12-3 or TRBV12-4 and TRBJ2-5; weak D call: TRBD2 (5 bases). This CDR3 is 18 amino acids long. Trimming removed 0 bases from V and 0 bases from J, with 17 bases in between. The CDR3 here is CASSLAKRAKSYQETQYF. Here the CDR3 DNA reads TGTGCCAGCAGTTTAGCGAAGAGGGCCAAATCGTACCAAGAGACCCAGTACTTC.

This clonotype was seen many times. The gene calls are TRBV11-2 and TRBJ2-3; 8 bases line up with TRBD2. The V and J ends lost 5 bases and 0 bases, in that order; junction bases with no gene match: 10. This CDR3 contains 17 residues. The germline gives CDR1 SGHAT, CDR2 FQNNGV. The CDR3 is CASSLRPTSGSTDTQYF. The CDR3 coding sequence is TGTGCCAGCAGCCTAAGACCCACTAGCGGCAGCACAGATACGCAGTATTTT. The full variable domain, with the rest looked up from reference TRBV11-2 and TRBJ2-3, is EAGVAQSPRYKIIEKRQSVAFWCNPISGHATLYWYQQILGQGPKLLIQFQNNGVVDDSQLPKDRFSAERLKGVDSTLKIQPAKLEDSAVYLCASSLRPTSGSTDTQYFGPGTRLTVL.

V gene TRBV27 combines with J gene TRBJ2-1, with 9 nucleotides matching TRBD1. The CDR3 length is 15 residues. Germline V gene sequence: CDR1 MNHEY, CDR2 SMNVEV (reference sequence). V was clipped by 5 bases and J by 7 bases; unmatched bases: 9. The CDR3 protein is CASSMGQGIRNEQFF. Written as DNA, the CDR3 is TGTGCCAGCAGTATGGGACAGGGTATAAGGAATGAGCAGTTCTTC.

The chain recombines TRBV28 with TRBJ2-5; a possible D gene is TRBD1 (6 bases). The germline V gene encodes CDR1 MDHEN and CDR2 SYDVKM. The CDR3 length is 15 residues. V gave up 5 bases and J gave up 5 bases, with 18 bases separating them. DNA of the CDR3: TGTGCCAGCAGTACCGTCAGGGGTTTGGGGGAGACCCAGTACTTC. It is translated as CASSTVRGLGETQYF. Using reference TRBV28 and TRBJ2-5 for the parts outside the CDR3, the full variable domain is DVKVTQSSRYLVKRTGEKVFLECVQDMDHENMFWYRQDPGLGLRLIYFSYDVKMKEKGDIPEGYSVSREKKERFSLILESASTNQTSMYLCASSTVRGLGETQYFGPGTRLLVL.

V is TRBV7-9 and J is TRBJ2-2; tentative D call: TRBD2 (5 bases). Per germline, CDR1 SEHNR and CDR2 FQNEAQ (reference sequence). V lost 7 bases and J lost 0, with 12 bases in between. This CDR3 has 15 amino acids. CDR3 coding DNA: TGTGCCAGCACCACCGGGGTCGCGAACACCGGGGAGCTGTTTTTT. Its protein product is CASTTGVANTGELFF.

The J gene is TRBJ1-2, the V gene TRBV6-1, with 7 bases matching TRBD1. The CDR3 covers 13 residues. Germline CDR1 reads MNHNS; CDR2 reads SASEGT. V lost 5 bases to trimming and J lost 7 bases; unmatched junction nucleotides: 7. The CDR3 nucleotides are TGTGCCAGCAGTTACAGGGGATCAGGTGGCTACACCTTC. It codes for CASSYRGSGGYTF.

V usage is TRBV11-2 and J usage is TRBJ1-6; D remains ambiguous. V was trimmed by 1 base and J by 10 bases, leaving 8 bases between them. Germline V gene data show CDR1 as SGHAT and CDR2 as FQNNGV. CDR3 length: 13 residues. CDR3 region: CASSLVTRSPLHF. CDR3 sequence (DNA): TGTGCCAGCAGCTTAGTGACGCGGTCACCCCTCCACTTT.

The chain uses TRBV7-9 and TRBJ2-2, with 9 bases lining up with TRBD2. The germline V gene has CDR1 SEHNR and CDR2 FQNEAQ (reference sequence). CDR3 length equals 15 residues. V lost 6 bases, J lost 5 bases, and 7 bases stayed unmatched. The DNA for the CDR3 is TGTGCCAGCAGAGATAGCGGGGGCCGGACCGGGGAGCTGTTTTTT. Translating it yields CASRDSGGRTGELFF.

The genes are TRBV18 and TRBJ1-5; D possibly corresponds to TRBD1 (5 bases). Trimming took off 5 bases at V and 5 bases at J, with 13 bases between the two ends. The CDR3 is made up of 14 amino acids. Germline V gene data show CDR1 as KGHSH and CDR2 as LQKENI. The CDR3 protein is CASSTGNGDQPQHF. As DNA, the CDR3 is TGTGCCAGCTCAACAGGAAATGGTGATCAGCCCCAGCATTTT.

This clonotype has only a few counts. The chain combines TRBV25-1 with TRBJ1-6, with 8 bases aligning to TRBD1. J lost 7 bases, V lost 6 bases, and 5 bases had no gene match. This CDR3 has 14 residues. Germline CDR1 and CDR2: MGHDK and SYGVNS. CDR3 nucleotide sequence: TGTGCCAGCAGAGGACAGGGCTCGAATTCACCCCTCCACTTT. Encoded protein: CASRGQGSNSPLHF.

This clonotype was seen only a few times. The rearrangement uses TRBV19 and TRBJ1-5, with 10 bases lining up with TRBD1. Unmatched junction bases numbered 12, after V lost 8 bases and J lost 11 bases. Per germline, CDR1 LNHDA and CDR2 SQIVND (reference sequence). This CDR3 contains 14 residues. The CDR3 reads CASRTGGSLRAQHF. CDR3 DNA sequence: TGTGCCAGTCGGACAGGGGGGTCCTTAAGAGCCCAGCATTTT. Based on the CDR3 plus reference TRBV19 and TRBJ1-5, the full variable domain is DGGITQSPKYLFRKEGQNVTLSCEQNLNHDAMYWYRQDPGQGLRLIYYSQIVNDFQKGDIAEGYSVSREKKESFPLTVTSAQKNPTAFYLCASRTGGSLRAQHFGDGTRLSIL.

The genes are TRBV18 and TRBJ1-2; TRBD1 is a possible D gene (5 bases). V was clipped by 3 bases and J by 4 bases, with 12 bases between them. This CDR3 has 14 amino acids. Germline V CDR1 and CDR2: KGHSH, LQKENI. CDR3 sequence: CASSPRGEPYGYTF. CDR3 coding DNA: TGTGCCAGCTCACCTCGGGGGGAGCCCTATGGCTACACCTTC.

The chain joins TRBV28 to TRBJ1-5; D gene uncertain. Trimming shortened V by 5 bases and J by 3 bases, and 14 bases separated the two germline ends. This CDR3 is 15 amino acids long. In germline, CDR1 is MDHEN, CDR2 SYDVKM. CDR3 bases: TGTGCCAGCAGTATTTCGGGGTCCCACAATCAGCCCCAGCATTTT. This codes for CASSISGSHNQPQHF.

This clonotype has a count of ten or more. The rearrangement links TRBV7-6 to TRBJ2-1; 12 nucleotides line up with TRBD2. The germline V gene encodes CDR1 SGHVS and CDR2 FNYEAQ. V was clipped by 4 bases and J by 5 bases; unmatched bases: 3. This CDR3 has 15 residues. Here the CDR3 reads CASSSRTSGDNEQFF. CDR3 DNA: TGTGCCAGCAGCTCCAGGACTAGCGGGGACAATGAGCAGTTCTTC.

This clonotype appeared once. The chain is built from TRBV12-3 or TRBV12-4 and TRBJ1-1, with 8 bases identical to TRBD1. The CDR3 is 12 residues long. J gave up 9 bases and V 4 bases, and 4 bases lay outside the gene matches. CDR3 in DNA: TGTGCCAGCAGTTCCGACAGGGGTAAAGCTTTCTTT. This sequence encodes CASSSDRGKAFF.

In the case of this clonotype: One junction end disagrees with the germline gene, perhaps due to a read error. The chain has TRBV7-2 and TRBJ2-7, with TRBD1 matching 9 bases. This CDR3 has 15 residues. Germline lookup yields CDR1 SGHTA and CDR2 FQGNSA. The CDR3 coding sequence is TGTGCCAGCAGCCCGGGACAGGGAATAGCCTACGAGCCGTACTTC. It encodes CASSPGQGIAYEPYF.